This TCR beta chain was found in a study of identical twins. Study observations and caveats: The more abundant beta clonotypes in cord blood had fewer insertions, and memory repertoires did not show this. Among beta out-of-frame sequences, excess sharing between twins appeared weaker.

CDR3 length: 11 residues. Germline V gene data show CDR1 as LGHDT and CDR2 as YNNKEL (reference sequence). Between the trimmed V and J ends, which lost 7 bases and 5 bases, there was a span of 8 bases. Through template switching, a universal primer site was introduced, and the cDNA contained unique molecular identifiers. TCRdb re-called the 5' RACE reads with MiXCR, one entry per CDR3 protein. The data show around 530,000 distinct CDR3 sequences, around 15% seen once. In the case of this clonotype: The antigen is not known.

The same sample was also used in a study of yellow fever vaccine responses in identical twins.

The genes are TRBV3-1 and TRBJ2-5; D is ambiguous. This clonotype was obtained from a young woman in good health. The source material was CD4+ T cells sorted from blood. CDR3 residues: CASTAAETQYF. In DNA, the CDR3 is TGTGCCAGCACCGCAGCGGAGACCCAGTACTTC.